This T cell receptor beta chain was found in a study of identical twins. Findings and limits, study-wide: The same donors were not followed; conclusions instead depended on cross-sectional statistical analysis. Researchers caution that invariant MAIT and iNKT cells could partly confound zero-insertion analyses.

Trimming took 4 bases from V and 7 from J, leaving 7 bases between them. The CDR3 consists of 11 residues. Germline V gene data show CDR1 as LNHDA and CDR2 as SQIVND (reference sequence). TCRdb used MiXCR to reprocess the 5' RACE reads, holding one entry per CDR3 protein. The sample lists 450,000 or so distinct CDR3 sequences, less than 25% occurring once. A remark on this clonotype: The antigen is not known.

The same data also went into a second study, on T cells expressing NK-cell markers. That paper notes: Top CD8+ clonotypes included the dominant CD3+CD56+NKG2C+ clonotypes in five to seven donors.

Sequencing was done on a sample of CD4+ T cells sorted from blood. The sequence was obtained from a woman between 18 and 29 years old in good health. The chain uses TRBV19 and TRBJ1-1; no clear D gene. The CDR3 region is CASSTAIEAFF. The CDR3 coding sequence is TGTGCCAGTAGTACGGCTATTGAAGCTTTCTTT.